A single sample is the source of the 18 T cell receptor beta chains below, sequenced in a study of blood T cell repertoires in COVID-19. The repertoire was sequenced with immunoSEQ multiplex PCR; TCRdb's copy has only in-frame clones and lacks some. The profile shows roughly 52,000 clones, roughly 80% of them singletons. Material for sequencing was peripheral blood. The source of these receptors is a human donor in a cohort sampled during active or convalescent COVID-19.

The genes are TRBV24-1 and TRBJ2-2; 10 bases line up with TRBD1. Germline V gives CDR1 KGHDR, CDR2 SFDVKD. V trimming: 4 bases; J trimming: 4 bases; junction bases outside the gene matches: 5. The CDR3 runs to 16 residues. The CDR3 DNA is TGTGCCACCAGTGAAACCGGGACAGGGGTCACCGGGGAGCTGTTTTTT. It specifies CATSETGTGVTGELFF.

The CDR3 reads CASSFTSGGLSDTQYF. CDR3 coding DNA: TGTGCCAGCAGCTTTACTAGCGGGGGGTTATCGGATACGCAGTATTTT. The chain couples TRBV11-2 to TRBJ2-3; 12 positions agree with TRBD2. The germline gives CDR1 SGHAT, CDR2 FQNNGV. Trimming at V came to 3 bases and at J to 6 bases, leaving 7 bases not matched to a gene. CDR3 length: 16 residues. Drawing the rest from reference TRBV11-2 and TRBJ2-3, the complete variable domain is EAGVAQSPRYKIIEKRQSVAFWCNPISGHATLYWYQQILGQGPKLLIQFQNNGVVDDSQLPKDRFSAERLKGVDSTLKIQPAKLEDSAVYLCASSFTSGGLSDTQYFGPGTRLTVL.

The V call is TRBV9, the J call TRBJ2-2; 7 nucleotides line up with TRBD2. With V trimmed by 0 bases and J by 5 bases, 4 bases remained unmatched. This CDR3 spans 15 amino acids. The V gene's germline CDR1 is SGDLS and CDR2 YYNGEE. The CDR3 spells CASSVVWEGTGELFF. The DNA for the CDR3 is TGTGCCAGCAGCGTAGTGTGGGAGGGGACCGGGGAGCTGTTTTTT.

CDR3 coding DNA: TGTGCCAGTAAGCCGTCAGTCTACAGTATCAATCAGCCCCAGCATTTT. Residues: CASKPSVYSINQPQHF. The rearrangement joins TRBV19 to TRBJ1-5; D gene unclear. The CDR3 has 16 amino acids. Germline loops: CDR1 LNHDA, CDR2 SQIVND (reference sequence). The V gene lost 7 bases and the J gene lost 3 bases, with 19 bases spanning the gap.

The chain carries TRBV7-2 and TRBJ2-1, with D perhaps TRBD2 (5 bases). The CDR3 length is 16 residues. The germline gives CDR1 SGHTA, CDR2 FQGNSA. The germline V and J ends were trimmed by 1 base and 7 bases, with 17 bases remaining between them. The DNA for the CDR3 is TGTGCCAGCAGCTTAGGGGGTCCGGGGATTAAAAATGAGCAGTTCTTC. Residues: CASSLGGPGIKNEQFF.

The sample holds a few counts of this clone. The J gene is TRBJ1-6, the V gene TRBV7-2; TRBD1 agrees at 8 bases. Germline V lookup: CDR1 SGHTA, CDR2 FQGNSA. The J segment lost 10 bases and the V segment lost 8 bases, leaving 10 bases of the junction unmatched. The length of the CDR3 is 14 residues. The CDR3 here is CASAFRTGRSPLHF. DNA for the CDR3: TGTGCCAGCGCCTTCCGGACAGGGCGCTCACCCCTCCACTTT. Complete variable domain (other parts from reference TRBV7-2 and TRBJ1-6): GAGVSQSPSNKVTEKGKDVELRCDPISGHTALYWYRQSLGQGLEFLIYFQGNSAPDKSGLPSDRFSAERTGGSVSTLTIQRTQQEDSAVYLCASAFRTGRSPLHFGNGTRLTVT.

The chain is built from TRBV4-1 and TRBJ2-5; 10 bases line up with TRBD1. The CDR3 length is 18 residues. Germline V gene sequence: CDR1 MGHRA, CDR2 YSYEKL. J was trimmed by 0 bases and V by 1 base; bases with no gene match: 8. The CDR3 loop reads CASSQGPFDRGHQETQYF. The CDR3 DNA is TGCGCCAGCAGCCAAGGCCCATTCGACAGGGGGCACCAAGAGACCCAGTACTTC.

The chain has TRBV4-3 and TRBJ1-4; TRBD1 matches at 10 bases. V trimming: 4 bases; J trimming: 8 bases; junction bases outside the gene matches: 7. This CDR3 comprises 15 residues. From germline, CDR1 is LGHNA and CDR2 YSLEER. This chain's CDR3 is CASSPPGTGEEKLFF. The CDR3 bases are TGCGCCAGCAGCCCTCCCGGGACAGGGGAGGAAAAACTGTTTTTT.

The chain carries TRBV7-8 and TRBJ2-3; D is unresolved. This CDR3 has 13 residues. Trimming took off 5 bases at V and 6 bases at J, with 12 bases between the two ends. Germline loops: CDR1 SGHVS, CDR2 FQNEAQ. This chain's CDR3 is CASSPSRLDTQYF. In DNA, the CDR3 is TGTGCCAGCAGCCCCAGCAGGCTGGATACGCAGTATTTT.

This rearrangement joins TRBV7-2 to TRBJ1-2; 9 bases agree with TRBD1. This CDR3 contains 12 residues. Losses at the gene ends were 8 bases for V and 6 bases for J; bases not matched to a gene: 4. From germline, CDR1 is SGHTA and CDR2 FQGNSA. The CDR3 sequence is CASPDRGNGYTF. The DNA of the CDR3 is TGTGCCAGCCCTGACAGGGGGAATGGCTACACCTTC. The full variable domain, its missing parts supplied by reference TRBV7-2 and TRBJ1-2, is GAGVSQSPSNKVTEKGKDVELRCDPISGHTALYWYRQSLGQGLEFLIYFQGNSAPDKSGLPSDRFSAERTGGSVSTLTIQRTQQEDSAVYLCASPDRGNGYTFGSGTRLTVV.

For the CDR3, the DNA is TGTGCCAGCAGTGAAGGGGCAGGGGGCGGCAATCAGCCCCAGCATTTT. Its protein is CASSEGAGGGNQPQHF. The rearrangement uses TRBV6-1 and TRBJ1-5, with 8 bases identical to TRBD1. Trimming cost V 1 base and J 2 bases; bases outside gene matches: 4. This CDR3 comprises 16 residues. CDR1 and CDR2 from the germline V gene are MNHNS and SASEGT.

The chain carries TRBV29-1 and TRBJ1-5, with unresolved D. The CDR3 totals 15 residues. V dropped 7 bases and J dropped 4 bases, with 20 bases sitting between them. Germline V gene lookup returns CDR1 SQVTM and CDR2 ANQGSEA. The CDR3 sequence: CSAADGLLGNQPQHF. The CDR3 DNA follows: TGCAGCGCCGCGGACGGACTTTTAGGGAATCAGCCCCAGCATTTT.

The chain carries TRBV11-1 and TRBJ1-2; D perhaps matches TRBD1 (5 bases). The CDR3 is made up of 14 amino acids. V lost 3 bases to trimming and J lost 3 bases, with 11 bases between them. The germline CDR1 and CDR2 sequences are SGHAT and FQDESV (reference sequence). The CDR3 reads CASSFRVDDYGYTF. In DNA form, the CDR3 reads TGTGCCAGCAGCTTCAGGGTTGATGACTATGGCTACACCTTC.

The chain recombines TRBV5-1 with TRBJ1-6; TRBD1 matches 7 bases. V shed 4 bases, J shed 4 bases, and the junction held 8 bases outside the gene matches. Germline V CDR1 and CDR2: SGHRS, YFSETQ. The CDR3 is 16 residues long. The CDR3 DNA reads TGCGCCAGCAGCACGACAGGGACGACTTATAATTCACCCCTCCACTTT. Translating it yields CASSTTGTTYNSPLHF.

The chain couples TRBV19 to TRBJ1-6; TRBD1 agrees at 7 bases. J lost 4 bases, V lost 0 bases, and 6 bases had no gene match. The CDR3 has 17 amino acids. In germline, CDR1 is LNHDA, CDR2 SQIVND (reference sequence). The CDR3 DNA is TGTGCCAGTAGTATAGACCACCTGGGACAGTATAATTCACCCCTCCACTTT. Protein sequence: CASSIDHLGQYNSPLHF. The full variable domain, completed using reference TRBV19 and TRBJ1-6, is DGGITQSPKYLFRKEGQNVTLSCEQNLNHDAMYWYRQDPGQGLRLIYYSQIVNDFQKGDIAEGYSVSREKKESFPLTVTSAQKNPTAFYLCASSIDHLGQYNSPLHFGNGTRLTVT.

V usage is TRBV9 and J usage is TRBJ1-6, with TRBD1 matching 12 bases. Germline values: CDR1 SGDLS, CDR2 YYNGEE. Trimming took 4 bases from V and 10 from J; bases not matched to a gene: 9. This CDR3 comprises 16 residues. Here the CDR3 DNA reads TGTGCCAGCAGCCCTCCTGGGACAGGGGGCACGTCACCCCTCCACTTT. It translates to CASSPPGTGGTSPLHF.

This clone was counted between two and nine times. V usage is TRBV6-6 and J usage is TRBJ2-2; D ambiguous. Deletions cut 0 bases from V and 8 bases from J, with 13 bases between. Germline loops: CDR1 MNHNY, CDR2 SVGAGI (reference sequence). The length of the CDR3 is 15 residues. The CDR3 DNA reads TGTGCCAGCAGTTACTCGGGCAGCTACATTGGGGAGCTGTTTTTT. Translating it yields CASSYSGSYIGELFF.

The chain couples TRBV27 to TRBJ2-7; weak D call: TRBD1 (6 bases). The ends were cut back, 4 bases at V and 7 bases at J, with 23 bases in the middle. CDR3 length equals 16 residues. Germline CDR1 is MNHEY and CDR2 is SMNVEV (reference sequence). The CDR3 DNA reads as TGTGCCAGCAGTTCTGACAGGCCTATGGGACCGGGGGAGCAGTACTTC. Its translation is CASSSDRPMGPGEQYF.